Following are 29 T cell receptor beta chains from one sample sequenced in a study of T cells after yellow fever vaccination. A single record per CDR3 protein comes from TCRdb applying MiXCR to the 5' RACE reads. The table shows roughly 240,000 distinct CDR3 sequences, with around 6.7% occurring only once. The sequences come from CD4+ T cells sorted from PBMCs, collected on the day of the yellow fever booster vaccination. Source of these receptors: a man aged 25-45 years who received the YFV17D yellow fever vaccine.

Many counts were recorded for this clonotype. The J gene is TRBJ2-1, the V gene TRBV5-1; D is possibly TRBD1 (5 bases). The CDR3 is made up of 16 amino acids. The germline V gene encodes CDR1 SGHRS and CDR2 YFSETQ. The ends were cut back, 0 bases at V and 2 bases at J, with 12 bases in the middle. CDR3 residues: CASSLEAGQAYNEQFF. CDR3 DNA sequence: TGCGCCAGCAGCTTGGAGGCAGGGCAAGCCTACAATGAGCAGTTCTTC.

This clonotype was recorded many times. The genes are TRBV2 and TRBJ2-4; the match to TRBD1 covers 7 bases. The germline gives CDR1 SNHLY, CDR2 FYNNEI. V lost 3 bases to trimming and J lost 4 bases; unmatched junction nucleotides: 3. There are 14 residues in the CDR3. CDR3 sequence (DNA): TGTGCCAGCAGTGATGGCAGGGGGAAAAACATTCAGTACTTC. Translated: CASSDGRGKNIQYF.

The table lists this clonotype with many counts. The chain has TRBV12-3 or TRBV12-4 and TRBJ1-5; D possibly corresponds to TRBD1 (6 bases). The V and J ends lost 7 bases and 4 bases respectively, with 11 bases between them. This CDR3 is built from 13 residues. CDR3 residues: CASTGTSNQPQHF. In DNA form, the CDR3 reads TGTGCCAGCACCGGGACATCAAATCAGCCCCAGCATTTT.

The CDR3 loop reads CASSRGTENYGYTF. DNA for the CDR3: TGTGCCAGCAGCAGGGGGACAGAGAACTATGGCTACACCTTC. The J gene is TRBJ1-2, the V gene TRBV5-6, with 7 bases aligning to TRBD1. V shed 4 bases, J shed 2 bases, and the junction held 5 bases outside the gene matches. Germline V lookup: CDR1 SGHDT, CDR2 YYEEEE. The CDR3 runs to 14 residues.

The CDR3 spells CASSPWSTGAQPQHF. The DNA for the CDR3 is TGTGCCAGCAGCCCGTGGAGCACAGGGGCCCAGCCCCAGCATTTT. The rearrangement joins TRBV5-5 to TRBJ1-5; TRBD1 matches 7 bases. Trimming took 4 bases from V and 7 from J; bases not matched to a gene: 11. The CDR3 loop spans 15 amino acids. Per germline, CDR1 SGHKS and CDR2 YYEKEE (reference sequence).

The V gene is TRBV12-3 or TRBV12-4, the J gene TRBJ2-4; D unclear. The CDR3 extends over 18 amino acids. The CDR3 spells CTFSFGPGFGLLKNIQYF. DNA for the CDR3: TGTACCTTCAGTTTTGGCCCTGGGTTTGGTCTACTCAAAAACATTCAGTACTTC.

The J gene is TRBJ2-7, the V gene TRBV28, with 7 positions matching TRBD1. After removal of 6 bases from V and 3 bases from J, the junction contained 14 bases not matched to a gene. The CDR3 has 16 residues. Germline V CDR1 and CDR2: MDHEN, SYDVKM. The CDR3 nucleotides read TGTGCCAGCAGCCAATCTCCGGGACAGAATCTCTACGAGCAGTACTTC. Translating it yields CASSQSPGQNLYEQYF.

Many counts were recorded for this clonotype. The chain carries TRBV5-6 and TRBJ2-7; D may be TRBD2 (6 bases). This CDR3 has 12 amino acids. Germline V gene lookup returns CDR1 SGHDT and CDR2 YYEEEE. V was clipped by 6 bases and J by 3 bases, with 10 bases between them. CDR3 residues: CASTRGDYEQYF. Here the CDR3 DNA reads TGTGCCAGCACCCGCGGGGACTACGAGCAGTACTTC.

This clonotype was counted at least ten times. CDR3 protein: CASSLGRVSLEQYF. The CDR3 coding sequence is TGTGCCAGCAGCTTAGGACGTGTTTCCCTCGAGCAGTACTTC. This chain connects TRBV7-8 to TRBJ2-7; D uncertain. Trimming pared 1 base from V and 6 bases from J, leaving 13 bases between. Germline assignment: CDR1 SGHVS and CDR2 FQNEAQ. This CDR3 has 14 residues.

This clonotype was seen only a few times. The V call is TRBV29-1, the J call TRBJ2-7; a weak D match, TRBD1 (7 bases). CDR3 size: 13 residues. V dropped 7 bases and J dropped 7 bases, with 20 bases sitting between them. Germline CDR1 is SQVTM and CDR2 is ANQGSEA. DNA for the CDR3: TGCAGCGGTGAGGACAGGTCGACTAGGGAGCAGTACTTC. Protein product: CSGEDRSTREQYF.

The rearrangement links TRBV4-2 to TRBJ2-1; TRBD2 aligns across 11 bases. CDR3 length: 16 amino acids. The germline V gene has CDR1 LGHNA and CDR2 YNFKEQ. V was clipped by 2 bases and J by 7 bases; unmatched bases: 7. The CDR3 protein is CASSQRGRTSGNEQFF. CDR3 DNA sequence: TGTGCCAGCAGCCAAAGGGGTAGGACTAGCGGGAATGAGCAGTTCTTC.

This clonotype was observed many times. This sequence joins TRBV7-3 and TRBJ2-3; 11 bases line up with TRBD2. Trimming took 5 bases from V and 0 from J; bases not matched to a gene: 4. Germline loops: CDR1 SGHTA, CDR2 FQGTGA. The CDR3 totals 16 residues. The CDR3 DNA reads TGTGCCAGCAGCCTTAGCGGGAGGGCCAGCACAGATACGCAGTATTTT. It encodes CASSLSGRASTDTQYF.

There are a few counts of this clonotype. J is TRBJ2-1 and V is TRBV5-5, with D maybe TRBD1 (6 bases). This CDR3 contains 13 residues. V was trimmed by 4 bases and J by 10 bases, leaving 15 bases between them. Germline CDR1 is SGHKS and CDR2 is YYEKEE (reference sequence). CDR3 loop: CASSTGTLREQFF. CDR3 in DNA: TGTGCCAGCAGCACAGGGACCCTCCGGGAGCAGTTCTTC. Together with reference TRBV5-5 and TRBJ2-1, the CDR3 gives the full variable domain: DAGVTQSPTHLIKTRGQQVTLRCSPISGHKSVSWYQQVLGQGPQFIFQYYEKEERGRGNFPDRFSARQFPNYSSELNVNALLLGDSALYLCASSTGTLREQFFGPGTRLTVL.

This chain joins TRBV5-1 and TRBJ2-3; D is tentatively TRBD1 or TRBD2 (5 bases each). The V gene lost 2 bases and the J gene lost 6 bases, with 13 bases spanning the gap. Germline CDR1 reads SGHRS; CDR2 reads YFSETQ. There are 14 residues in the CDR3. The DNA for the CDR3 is TGCGCCAGCAGCTTCGGGACCATTCGCGATACGCAGTATTTT. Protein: CASSFGTIRDTQYF.

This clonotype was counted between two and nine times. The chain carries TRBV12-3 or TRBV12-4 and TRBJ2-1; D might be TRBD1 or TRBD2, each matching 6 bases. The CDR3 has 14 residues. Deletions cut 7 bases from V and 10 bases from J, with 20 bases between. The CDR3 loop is CASKLTLPGGEQFF. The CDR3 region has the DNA TGTGCCAGCAAACTGACCCTTCCCGGGGGCGAGCAGTTCTTC.

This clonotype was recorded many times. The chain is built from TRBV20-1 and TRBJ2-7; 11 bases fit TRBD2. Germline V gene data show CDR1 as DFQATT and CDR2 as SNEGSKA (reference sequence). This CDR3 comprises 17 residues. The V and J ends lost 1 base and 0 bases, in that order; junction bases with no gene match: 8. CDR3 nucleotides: TGCAGTGCTAGAGTCCCTAGCGGGAGGTCTAGCTCCTACGAGCAGTACTTC. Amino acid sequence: CSARVPSGRSSSYEQYF.

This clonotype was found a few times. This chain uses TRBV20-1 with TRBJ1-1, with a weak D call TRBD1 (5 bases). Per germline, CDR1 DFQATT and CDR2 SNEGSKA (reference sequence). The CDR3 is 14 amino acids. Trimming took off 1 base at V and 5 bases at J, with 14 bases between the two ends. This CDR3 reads CSARGGALWTEAFF. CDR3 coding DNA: TGCAGTGCTAGAGGAGGGGCGCTTTGGACTGAAGCTTTCTTT.

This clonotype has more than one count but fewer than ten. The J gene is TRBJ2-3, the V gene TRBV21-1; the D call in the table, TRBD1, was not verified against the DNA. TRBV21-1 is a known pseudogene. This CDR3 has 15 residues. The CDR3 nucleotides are TGTGCCAGCACGGCACAGGGCTGTAGCACAGATACGCAGTATTTT. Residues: CASTAQGCSTDTQYF.

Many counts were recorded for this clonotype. The CDR3 DNA follows: TGCAGCGTTGGGAAGGGAGGAGAGACCCAGTACTTC. It translates to CSVGKGGETQYF. This rearrangement joins TRBV29-1 to TRBJ2-5; perhaps TRBD2 as D (6 bases). The V gene's germline CDR1 is SQVTM and CDR2 ANQGSEA. The ends were cut back, 4 bases at V and 4 bases at J, with 10 bases in the middle. The CDR3 consists of 12 residues.

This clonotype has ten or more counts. CDR3 in amino acids: CASSSPTSRVETQYF. The DNA of the CDR3 is TGCGCCAGCAGCTCGCCGACTTCTCGGGTAGAGACCCAGTACTTC. The chain recombines TRBV5-1 with TRBJ2-5, with unresolved D. Germline V gene lookup returns CDR1 SGHRS and CDR2 YFSETQ. The CDR3 has 15 amino acids. Trimming left V 3 bases short and J 4 bases short, with 16 bases between.

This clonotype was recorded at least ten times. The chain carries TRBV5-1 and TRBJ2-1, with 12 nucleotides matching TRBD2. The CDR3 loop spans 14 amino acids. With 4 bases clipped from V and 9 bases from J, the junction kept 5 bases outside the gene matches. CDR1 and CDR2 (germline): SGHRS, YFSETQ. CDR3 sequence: CASSSGLAGTEQFF. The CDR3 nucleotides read TGCGCCAGCAGCAGCGGACTAGCGGGAACTGAGCAGTTCTTC.

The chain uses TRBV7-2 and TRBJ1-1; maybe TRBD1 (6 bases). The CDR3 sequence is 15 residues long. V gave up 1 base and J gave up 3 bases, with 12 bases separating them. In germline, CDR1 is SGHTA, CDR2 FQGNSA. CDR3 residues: CASSLGTGIYTEAFF. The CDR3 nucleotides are TGTGCCAGCAGCTTAGGAACAGGGATTTACACTGAAGCTTTCTTT.

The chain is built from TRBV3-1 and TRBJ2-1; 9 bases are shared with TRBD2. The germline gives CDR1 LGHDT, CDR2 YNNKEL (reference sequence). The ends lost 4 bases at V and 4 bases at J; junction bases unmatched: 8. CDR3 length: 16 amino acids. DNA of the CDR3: TGTGCCAGCAGCCCACGGGCTAGCGGGGCTTACAATGAGCAGTTCTTC. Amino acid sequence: CASSPRASGAYNEQFF.

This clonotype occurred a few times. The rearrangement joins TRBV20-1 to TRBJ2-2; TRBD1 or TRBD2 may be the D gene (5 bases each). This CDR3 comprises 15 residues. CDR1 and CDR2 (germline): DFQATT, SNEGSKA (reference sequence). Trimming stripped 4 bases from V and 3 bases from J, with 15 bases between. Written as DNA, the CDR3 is TGCAGTGCTAAGGCTGGAAGGGGAGACACCGGGGAGCTGTTTTTT. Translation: CSAKAGRGDTGELFF.

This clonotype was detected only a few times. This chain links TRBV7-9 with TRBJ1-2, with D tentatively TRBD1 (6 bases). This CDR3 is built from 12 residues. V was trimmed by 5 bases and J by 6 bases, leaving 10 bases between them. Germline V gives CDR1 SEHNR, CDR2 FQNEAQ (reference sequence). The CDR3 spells CASSRTADGYTF. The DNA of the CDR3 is TGTGCCAGCAGCCGGACAGCAGATGGCTACACCTTC.

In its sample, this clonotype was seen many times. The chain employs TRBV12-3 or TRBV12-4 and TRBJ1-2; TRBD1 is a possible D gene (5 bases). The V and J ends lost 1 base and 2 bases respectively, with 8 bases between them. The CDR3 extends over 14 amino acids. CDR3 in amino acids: CASSLGGFNYGYTF. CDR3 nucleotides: TGTGCCAGCAGTTTAGGGGGGTTCAACTATGGCTACACCTTC.

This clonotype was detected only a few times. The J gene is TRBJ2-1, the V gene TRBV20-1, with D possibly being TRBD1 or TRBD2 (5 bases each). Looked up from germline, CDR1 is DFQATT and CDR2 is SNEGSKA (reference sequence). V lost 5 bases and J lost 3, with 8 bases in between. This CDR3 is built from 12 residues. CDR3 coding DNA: TGCAGTGCTCGGGACGGCTACAATGAGCAGTTCTTC. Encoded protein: CSARDGYNEQFF.

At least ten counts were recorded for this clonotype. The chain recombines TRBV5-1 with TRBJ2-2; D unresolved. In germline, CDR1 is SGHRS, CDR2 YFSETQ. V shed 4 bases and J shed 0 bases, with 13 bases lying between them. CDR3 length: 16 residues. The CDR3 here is CASSPDPGSNTGELFF. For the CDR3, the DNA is TGCGCCAGCAGCCCCGACCCAGGTTCGAACACCGGGGAGCTGTTTTTT.

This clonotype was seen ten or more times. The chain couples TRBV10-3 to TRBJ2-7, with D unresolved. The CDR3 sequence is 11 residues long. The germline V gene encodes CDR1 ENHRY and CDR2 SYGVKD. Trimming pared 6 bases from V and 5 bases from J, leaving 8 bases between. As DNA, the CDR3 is TGTGCCATCAGCCGCTCGGACGAGCAGTACTTC. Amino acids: CAISRSDEQYF.